Sequencing of this T cell receptor beta chain was carried out in a study of blood T cell repertoires in COVID-19. About the research overall: Samples taken during acute and convalescent COVID-19 were collected in the United States, Italy and Spain. T cells, B-cell-depleted T cells, or PBMCs provided the cDNA or gDNA that served as material.

The table came from immunoSEQ multiplex PCR; TCRdb's copy has only in-frame clones and leaves some out. The profile shows some 100,000 clones, 88% of them singletons. V dropped 4 bases and J dropped 0 bases, with 7 bases sitting between them. The CDR3 contains 14 residues. Germline CDR1 reads SGHRS; CDR2 reads YFSETQ. The source of this sequence is a woman aged 60 to 75 with acute or convalescent COVID-19. Sample: peripheral blood. The V call is TRBV5-1, the J call TRBJ1-4; D not resolved. The CDR3 sequence is CASSQIATNEKLFF. The DNA of the CDR3 is TGCGCCAGCAGCCAGATTGCAACTAATGAAAAACTGTTTTTT.